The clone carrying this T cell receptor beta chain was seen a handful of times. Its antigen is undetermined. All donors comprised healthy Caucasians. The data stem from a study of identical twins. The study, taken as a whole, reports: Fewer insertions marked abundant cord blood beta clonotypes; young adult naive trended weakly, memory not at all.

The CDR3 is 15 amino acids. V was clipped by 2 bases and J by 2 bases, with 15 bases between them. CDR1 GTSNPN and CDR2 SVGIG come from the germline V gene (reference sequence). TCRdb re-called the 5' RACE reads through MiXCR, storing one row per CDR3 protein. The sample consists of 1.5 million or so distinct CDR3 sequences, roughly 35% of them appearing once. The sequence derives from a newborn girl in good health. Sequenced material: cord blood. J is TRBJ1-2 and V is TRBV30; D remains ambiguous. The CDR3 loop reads CAWSSLSRRNYGYTF. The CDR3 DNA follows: TGTGCCTGGAGTAGCCTCTCCAGGAGGAACTATGGCTACACCTTC.